One and the same sample provided the 23 T cell receptor beta chains below, sequenced in a study of long-term antiretroviral therapy in people with HIV. immunoSEQ v3.0 was run at survey level. Some clones are missing from TCRdb's copy, which holds only in-frame ones; the method was immunoSEQ multiplex PCR. The sample yields about 35,000 clones, around 74% seen once. Source: unsorted PBMCs, taken 3 years after starting antiretroviral therapy. These receptors all stem from a man aged 50-60 years with HIV.

This clone has just one count. The chain uses TRBV15 and TRBJ2-1; 9 bases are a match to TRBD2. After removal of 7 bases from V and 8 bases from J, the junction contained 15 bases not matched to a gene. The CDR3 covers 16 residues. Germline assignment: CDR1 LNHNV and CDR2 YYDKDF (reference sequence). Here the CDR3 DNA reads TGTGCCACCACCAAGGGGGGAGCGGGGGGCAGGGATGAGCAGTTCTTC. This translates into CATTKGGAGGRDEQFF.

V usage is TRBV28 and J usage is TRBJ1-2; D unresolved. The germline gives CDR1 MDHEN, CDR2 SYDVKM. There are 17 residues in the CDR3. V lost 1 base to trimming and J lost 5 bases, with 20 bases between them. The CDR3 DNA sequence: TGTGCCAGCAGTTTATCTGGGGATGTAAAAAAAGTGTATGGCTACACCTTC. Translated: CASSLSGDVKKVYGYTF.

The rearrangement links TRBV2 to TRBJ1-4, with D hard to call. The CDR3 runs 14 residues. CDR1 and CDR2 from the germline V gene are SNHLY and FYNNEI. V was pared by 8 bases and J by 7 bases, with 17 bases between. In DNA, the CDR3 is TGTGCCAGCGGGGTACAGTGGGGAACTGAAAAACTGTTTTTT. This codes for CASGVQWGTEKLFF.

Points on this clone: Other DNA sequences in the same sample also yield this CDR3. The J gene is TRBJ1-1, the V gene TRBV5-1; D perhaps matches TRBD1 (5 bases). The V end lost 0 bases, the J end lost 1 base, and 10 bases lay between the germline ends. The CDR3 runs 15 residues. From germline, CDR1 is SGHRS and CDR2 YFSETQ. The CDR3 loop reads CASSLGDLPNTEAFF. CDR3 DNA sequence: TGCGCCAGCAGCTTGGGGGACTTACCGAACACTGAAGCTTTCTTT.

The V call is TRBV7-6, the J call TRBJ2-7; 8 bases are a match to TRBD2. V lost 1 base and J lost 6; bases outside the gene matches: 11. Germline V gene lookup returns CDR1 SGHVS and CDR2 FNYEAQ. The CDR3 loop spans 16 amino acids. The CDR3 sequence is CASSLGVGGGRGEQYF. The CDR3 DNA reads TGTGCCAGCAGCTTAGGGGTCGGGGGGGGCCGCGGCGAGCAGTACTTC. Supplemented by reference TRBV7-6 and TRBJ2-7, the full variable domain reads GAGVSQSPRYKVTKRGQDVALRCDPISGHVSLYWYRQALGQGPEFLTYFNYEAQQDKSGLPNDRFSAERPEGSISTLTIQRTEQRDSAMYRCASSLGVGGGRGEQYFGPGTRLTVT.

The chain recombines TRBV4-2 with TRBJ1-5; D remains unclear. Germline V gene sequence: CDR1 LGHNA, CDR2 YNFKEQ. V lost 0 bases, J lost 3 bases, and 6 bases lay in between. This CDR3 has 14 amino acids. CDR3 amino acids: CASSQDWVNQPQHF. The CDR3 coding sequence is TGTGCCAGCAGCCAAGATTGGGTCAATCAGCCCCAGCATTTT.

Only a few counts were recorded for this clone. The chain couples TRBV7-9 to TRBJ2-5, with 8 bases matching TRBD1. Per germline, CDR1 SEHNR and CDR2 FQNEAQ (reference sequence). V gave up 2 bases and J gave up 3 bases; unmatched junction bases: 8. The CDR3 contains 16 residues. CDR3 DNA: TGTGCCAGCAGCTTACAGGGGGCGGGTATGGAAGAGACCCAGTACTTC. Encoded protein: CASSLQGAGMEETQYF.

This clone turned up a few times. V usage is TRBV10-1 and J usage is TRBJ1-1; D is undetermined. Germline loops: CDR1 WNHNN, CDR2 SYGVQD (reference sequence). The V and J ends lost 4 bases and 4 bases respectively, with 7 bases between them. The CDR3 has 12 amino acids. The CDR3 region is CASSGPFTEAFF. The CDR3 nucleotides are TGCGCCAGCAGTGGCCCGTTCACTGAAGCTTTCTTT.

This CDR3 is CASSESLGVTDTQYF. The CDR3 region has the DNA TGTGCCAGCAGTGAATCCCTCGGGGTAACAGATACGCAGTATTTT. The chain combines TRBV2 with TRBJ2-3, with a tentative D call TRBD2 (5 bases). Trimming shortened V by 2 bases and J by 3 bases, and 12 bases separated the two germline ends. Germline lookup yields CDR1 SNHLY and CDR2 FYNNEI. This CDR3 is 15 amino acids long.

This clone was detected only a few times. This rearrangement joins TRBV9 to TRBJ2-2; a weak D match, TRBD2 (5 bases). Germline lookup yields CDR1 SGDLS and CDR2 YYNGEE. The CDR3 runs 17 residues. V lost 0 bases and J 0 bases, leaving 12 bases between the germline ends. The chain's CDR3 is CASSVDLGAANTGELFF. DNA of the CDR3: TGTGCCAGCAGCGTAGACCTTGGAGCGGCGAACACCGGGGAGCTGTTTTTT.

The chain carries TRBV7-2 and TRBJ1-3, with 9 bases lining up with TRBD1. CDR3 length: 15 residues. Looked up from germline, CDR1 is SGHTA and CDR2 is FQGNSA. Losses at the gene ends were 4 bases for V and 8 bases for J; bases not matched to a gene: 9. The CDR3 region has the DNA TGTGCCAGCAGCTCGTCCGGACAGGGGCAAGACACCATATATTTT. It specifies CASSSSGQGQDTIYF. Complete variable domain (other parts from reference TRBV7-2 and TRBJ1-3): GAGVSQSPSNKVTEKGKDVELRCDPISGHTALYWYRQSLGQGLEFLIYFQGNSAPDKSGLPSDRFSAERTGGSVSTLTIQRTQQEDSAVYLCASSSSGQGQDTIYFGEGSWLTVV.

The chain employs TRBV7-9 and TRBJ1-3; a weak D match, TRBD1 (5 bases). Germline V gene lookup returns CDR1 SEHNR and CDR2 FQNEAQ (reference sequence). The V gene lost 11 bases and the J gene lost 0 bases, with 23 bases spanning the gap. This CDR3 has 17 residues. The CDR3 nucleotides read TGTGCCGTAGACCCGGGGCAGATCTTTAGCTCTGGAAACACCATATATTTT. It codes for CAVDPGQIFSSGNTIYF.

The rearrangement links TRBV27 to TRBJ2-7; 11 nucleotides align to TRBD1. There are 15 residues in the CDR3. Germline CDR1 and CDR2: MNHEY and SMNVEV (reference sequence). V was pared by 4 bases and J by 3 bases, with 5 bases of the junction left unmatched. The CDR3 sequence: CASSSPGTGGYEQYF. CDR3 nucleotides: TGTGCCAGCAGTTCTCCCGGGACAGGGGGCTACGAGCAGTACTTC.

The V gene is TRBV11-2, the J gene TRBJ2-5; the D is unclear. CDR1 is SGHAT and CDR2 is FQNNGV in the germline V gene. Trimming removed 0 bases from V and 1 base from J, with 12 bases in between. The CDR3 runs to 16 residues. CDR3 protein: CASSLDLLRFQETQYF. In DNA form, the CDR3 reads TGTGCCAGCAGCTTAGATCTATTGAGATTCCAAGAGACCCAGTACTTC.

The V call is TRBV5-5, the J call TRBJ2-5, with TRBD2 identical over 13 bases. The CDR3 sequence is 17 residues long. The germline V gene has CDR1 SGHKS and CDR2 YYEKEE (reference sequence). Trimming removed 0 bases from V and 4 bases from J; junction bases left unmatched: 6. The CDR3 region is CASSLGLAGGGPETQYF. The CDR3 DNA is TGTGCCAGCAGCTTGGGACTAGCGGGGGGAGGCCCAGAGACCCAGTACTTC.

The chain links TRBV7-9 to TRBJ1-2; the match to TRBD1 covers 8 bases. V lost 3 bases to trimming and J lost 2 bases; unmatched junction nucleotides: 2. The CDR3 is 14 amino acids. Germline CDR1 and CDR2: SEHNR and FQNEAQ (reference sequence). The CDR3 protein is CASSFGQGNYGYTF. CDR3 nucleotides: TGTGCCAGCAGCTTTGGACAGGGCAACTATGGCTACACCTTC.

This rearrangement joins TRBV7-8 to TRBJ1-2; D is uncertain. Germline V gene data show CDR1 as SGHVS and CDR2 as FQNEAQ. V gave up 5 bases and J gave up 6 bases, with 16 bases separating them. The CDR3 sequence is 14 residues long. The CDR3 coding sequence is TGTGCCAGCAGCCCCCCTCTAGGGATGGATGGCTACACCTTC. It yields the protein CASSPPLGMDGYTF.

V usage is TRBV6-5 and J usage is TRBJ2-7; D is possibly TRBD2 (6 bases). Germline V gene sequence: CDR1 MNHEY, CDR2 SVGAGI. The CDR3 spans 15 residues. Trimming stripped 7 bases from V and 1 base from J, with 17 bases between. The CDR3 nucleotides are TGTGCCAGCACCAACGGGGGTGGAGGATCCTACGAGCAGTACTTC. It codes for CASTNGGGGSYEQYF.

The genes are TRBV5-1 and TRBJ2-1; 12 nucleotides match TRBD2. Germline values: CDR1 SGHRS, CDR2 YFSETQ. The ends lost 0 bases at V and 10 bases at J; junction bases unmatched: 5. CDR3 size: 15 residues. The CDR3, as DNA: TGCGCCAGCAGCTTGGGACTAGCGGGGGTAGGGGAGCAGTTCTTC. This gives the protein CASSLGLAGVGEQFF.

This clone was observed once. The chain employs TRBV11-2 and TRBJ1-3; 10 nucleotides align to TRBD1. The germline V gene encodes CDR1 SGHAT and CDR2 FQNNGV. Trimming removed 5 bases from V and 6 bases from J; junction bases left unmatched: 7. This CDR3 spans 15 amino acids. CDR3 in amino acids: CASSPRQGAENTIYF. The CDR3 coding sequence is TGTGCCAGCAGCCCCAGACAGGGGGCGGAAAACACCATATATTTT. Variable domain in full (rest from reference TRBV11-2 and TRBJ1-3): EAGVAQSPRYKIIEKRQSVAFWCNPISGHATLYWYQQILGQGPKLLIQFQNNGVVDDSQLPKDRFSAERLKGVDSTLKIQPAKLEDSAVYLCASSPRQGAENTIYFGEGSWLTVV.

The genes are TRBV19 and TRBJ2-1; D not certain. Germline loops: CDR1 LNHDA, CDR2 SQIVND (reference sequence). V lost 7 bases, J lost 2 bases, and 6 bases lay in between. The CDR3 is 12 residues long. The CDR3 nucleotides read TGTGCCAGTAAAGGGACCTACAATGAGCAGTTCTTC. Translating gives CASKGTYNEQFF.

CDR3 DNA sequence: TGTGCCTGGAGCCAGCTAGCGGGAGCATCCTATACGCAGTATTTT. This translates into CAWSQLAGASYTQYF. The chain uses TRBV30 and TRBJ2-3; 10 positions agree with TRBD2. The V gene end was trimmed by 3 bases and the J gene end by 7 bases; junction bases not matched to a gene: 10. CDR3 size: 15 residues. Germline CDR1 and CDR2: GTSNPN and SVGIG (reference sequence).

The chain links TRBV28 to TRBJ2-7; 11 nucleotides line up with TRBD2. V lost 11 bases to trimming and J lost 4 bases; unmatched junction nucleotides: 13. The CDR3 sequence is 15 residues long. Germline V gives CDR1 MDHEN, CDR2 SYDVKM. CDR3 in DNA: TGTGCCTCGGGGGAACTAGCGGGAGTTCGGTACGAGCAGTACTTC. It yields the protein CASGELAGVRYEQYF.